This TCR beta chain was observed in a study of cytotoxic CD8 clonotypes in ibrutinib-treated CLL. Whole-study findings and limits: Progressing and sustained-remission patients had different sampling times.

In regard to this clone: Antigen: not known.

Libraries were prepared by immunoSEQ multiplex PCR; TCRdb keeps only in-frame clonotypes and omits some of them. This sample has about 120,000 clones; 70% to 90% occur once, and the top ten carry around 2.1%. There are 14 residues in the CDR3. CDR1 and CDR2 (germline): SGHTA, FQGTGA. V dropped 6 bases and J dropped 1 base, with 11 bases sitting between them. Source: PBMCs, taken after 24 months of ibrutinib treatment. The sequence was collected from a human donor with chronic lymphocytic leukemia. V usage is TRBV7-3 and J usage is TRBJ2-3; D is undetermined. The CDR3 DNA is TGTGCCAGCAGTTTTTCTGGGGGCACAGATACGCAGTATTTT. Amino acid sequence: CASSFSGGTDTQYF.